The T cell receptor beta chain described here comes from a study of blood T cells in healthy people across ages. Combining a sample-barcoded 5' primer with a J-beta primer mix, a second PCR ran for 7 to 11 cycles. TCRdb redid the calling of the 5' RACE reads with MiXCR, one entry per CDR3 protein. The sample yields about 1.6 million distinct CDR3 sequences, about 31% seen once. This clonotype was counted only a few times. Germline-derived CDR1 and CDR2 are KGHSH and LQKENI. The CDR3 runs to 15 residues. Trimming took off 3 bases at V and 3 bases at J, with 12 bases between the two ends. The sequenced sample consisted of blood. The chain carries TRBV18 and TRBJ2-1, with D unresolved. The sequence derives from a woman aged 25-40 years in good health. CDR3 region: CASSPYGQNYNEQFF. DNA of the CDR3: TGTGCCAGCTCACCCTATGGGCAGAACTACAATGAGCAGTTCTTC.